The clone carrying this T cell receptor (beta chain) was found once. Its target is unknown. This specimen belongs to a study of T cell clones after liver transplantation. Study-level background: Tolerance: complete withdrawal held at least one year, liver enzymes staying within twice normal.

This CDR3 has 15 residues. Germline V gene lookup returns CDR1 SGHTS and CDR2 YDEGEE. The trim removed 1 base at V and 5 bases at J, leaving 6 bases unmatched. Assay used: immunoSEQ multiplex PCR; TCRdb lists only in-frame clones, some missing. The data contain tens of thousands of clones, around 70% of them singletons. Study-level points and caveats: A larger donor-reactive than third-party decline suggested partial antigen-specific deletion.

Specimen: CD4+ T cells from blood, collected at the 22-month timepoint. The chain employs TRBV5-8 and TRBJ1-5; 7 positions match TRBD1. The sequence derives from a human patient who received a liver transplant. Part of the T cells may come from the graft donor. CDR3 DNA sequence: TGTGCCAGCAGCTTGATCGGGACAGACTATCAGCCCCAGCATTTT. Encoded protein: CASSLIGTDYQPQHF.